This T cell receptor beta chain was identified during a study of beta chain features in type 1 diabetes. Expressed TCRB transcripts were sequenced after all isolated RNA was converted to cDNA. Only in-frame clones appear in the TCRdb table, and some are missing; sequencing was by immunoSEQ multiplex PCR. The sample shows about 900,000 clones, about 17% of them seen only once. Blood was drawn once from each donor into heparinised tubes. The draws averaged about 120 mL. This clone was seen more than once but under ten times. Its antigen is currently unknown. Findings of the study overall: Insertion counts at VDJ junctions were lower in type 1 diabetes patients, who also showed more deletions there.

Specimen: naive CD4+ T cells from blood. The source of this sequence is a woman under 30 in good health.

CDR3 coding DNA: TGTGCCAGCAGTCGTCTAGCGGGAGAGACCCAGTACTTC. Translated, it gives CASSRLAGETQYF. The chain is built from TRBV2 and TRBJ2-5, with TRBD2 identical over 8 bases. Germline V gene lookup returns CDR1 SNHLY and CDR2 FYNNEI. CDR3 length equals 13 residues. Germline trimming cut 5 bases from V and 4 bases from J; bases unmatched to any gene: 3.